This T cell receptor (beta chain) was sequenced during a study of T-cell reconstitution after alpha-beta-depleted transplantation in children. CDR1 is MNHNS and CDR2 is SASEGT in the germline V gene. The V end lost 6 bases, the J end lost 7 bases, and 15 bases lay between the germline ends. This CDR3 region has 14 residues. Preparation of the TCRbeta library was carried out with unique molecular identifiers. MiXCR was run by TCRdb on the PCR reads, yielding one entry per CDR3 protein. The sample has about 200,000 distinct CDR3 sequences; 14% to 15% are singletons. This clonotype was picked up many times.

The sample here was PBMCs from the stem cell graft donor, taken from the stem cell graft. This chain connects TRBV6-1 to TRBJ2-2; possibly TRBD1 for D (6 bases). This sequence was found in a human donor who donated a stem cell graft to a child with acute lymphoblastic leukemia. The CDR3 nucleotides are TGTGCCAGCAGCAAGACAGGAGAACGCGGGGAGCTGTTTTTT. It specifies CASSKTGERGELFF.